This TCR beta chain was profiled in a study of blood T cell repertoires in COVID-19. For the study at large: Spain, Italy and the United States supplied samples that represented acute and convalescent COVID-19.

The CDR3 extends over 14 amino acids. Trimming at V came to 6 bases and at J to 6 bases, leaving 7 bases not matched to a gene. From germline, CDR1 is MNHEY and CDR2 SVGAGI. The study recruited exposed participants who had met a COVID-19 case within 2 weeks before entry. Per the original methods: Reference gene primer amplification gave estimated nucleated cell counts. The assay was immunoSEQ multiplex PCR, and TCRdb's table has in-frame clones only and misses some. V, J and clone size are those of that table, while D and trimming were read from the DNA. This table has 400,000 to 500,000 clones, roughly 88% appearing once.

J is TRBJ1-5 and V is TRBV6-5; 8 bases line up with TRBD1. The material sequenced was PBMCs or T cells enriched from blood (not recorded which). This TCR came from a woman aged 18-35 years who had been exposed to COVID-19. The CDR3 loop reads CASRPTGVGQPQHF. The CDR3 DNA is TGTGCCAGCAGACCGACAGGGGTTGGTCAGCCCCAGCATTTT.